This TCR beta chain is from a study of cytomegalovirus exposure and HLA in healthy donors. In the PCR, 60 Vbeta and 13 Jbeta primers were used. TCRdb's copy holds only in-frame clones and misses some; the assay was immunoSEQ multiplex PCR. The profile shows more than 150,000 clones, around 85% of them singletons. Sequencing was carried out using PBMCs. This TCR came from a middle-aged man in good health and CMV-seropositive.

In DNA form, the CDR3 reads TGTGCCAGCACCAAGAACACTGAAGCTTTCTTT. This encodes CASTKNTEAFF. The chain uses TRBV7-9 and TRBJ1-1; D remains unclear. The CDR3 loop spans 11 amino acids. Germline loops: CDR1 SEHNR, CDR2 FQNEAQ (reference sequence). The V end was cut by 7 bases, the J end by 1 base, with 4 bases between. Variable domain in full (rest from reference TRBV7-9 and TRBJ1-1): DTGVSQNPRHKITKRGQNVTFRCDPISEHNRLYWYRQTLGQGPEFLTYFQNEAQLEKSRLLSDRFSAERPKGSFSTLEIQRTEQGDSAMYLCASTKNTEAFFGQGTRLTVV.